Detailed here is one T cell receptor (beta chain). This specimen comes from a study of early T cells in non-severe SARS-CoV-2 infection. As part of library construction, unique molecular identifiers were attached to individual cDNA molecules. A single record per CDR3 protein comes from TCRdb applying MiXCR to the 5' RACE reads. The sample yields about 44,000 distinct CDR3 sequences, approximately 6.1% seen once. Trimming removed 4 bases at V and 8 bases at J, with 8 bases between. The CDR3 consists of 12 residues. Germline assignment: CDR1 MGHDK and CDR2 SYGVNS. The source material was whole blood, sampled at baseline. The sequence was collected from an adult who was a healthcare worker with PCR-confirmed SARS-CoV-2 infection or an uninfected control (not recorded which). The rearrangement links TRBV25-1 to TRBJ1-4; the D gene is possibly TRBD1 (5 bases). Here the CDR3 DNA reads TGTGCCAGCAGTGGCTGGGGGGAAAAACTGTTTTTT. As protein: CASSGWGEKLFF.